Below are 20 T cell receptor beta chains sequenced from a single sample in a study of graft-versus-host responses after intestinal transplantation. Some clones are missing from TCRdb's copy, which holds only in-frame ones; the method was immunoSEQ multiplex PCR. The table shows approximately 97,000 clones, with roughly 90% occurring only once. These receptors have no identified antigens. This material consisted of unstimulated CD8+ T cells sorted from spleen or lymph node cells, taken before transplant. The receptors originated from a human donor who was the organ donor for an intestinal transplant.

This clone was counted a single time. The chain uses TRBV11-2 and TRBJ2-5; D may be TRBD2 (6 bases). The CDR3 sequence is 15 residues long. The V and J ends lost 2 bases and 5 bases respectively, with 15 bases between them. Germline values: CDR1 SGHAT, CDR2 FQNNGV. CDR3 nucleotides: TGTGCCAGCAGCTTATTTTACGGGGGAGAGGAGACCCAGTACTTC. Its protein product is CASSLFYGGEETQYF.

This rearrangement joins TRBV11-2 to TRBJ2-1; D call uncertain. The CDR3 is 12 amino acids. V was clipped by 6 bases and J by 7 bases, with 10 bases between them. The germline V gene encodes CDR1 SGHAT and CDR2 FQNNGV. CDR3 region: CASSLGLNEQFF. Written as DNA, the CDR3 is TGTGCCAGCAGTCTTGGGCTGAATGAGCAGTTCTTC.

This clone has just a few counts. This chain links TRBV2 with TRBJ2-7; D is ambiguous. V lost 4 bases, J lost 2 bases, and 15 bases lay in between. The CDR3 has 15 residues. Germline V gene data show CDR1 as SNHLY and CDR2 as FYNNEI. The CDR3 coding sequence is TGTGCCAGCAGTGTAAGTCCGATAGCCACCTACGAGCAGTACTTC. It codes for CASSVSPIATYEQYF.

CDR3 DNA: TGTGCCAGTAGTATGACTAGCGCTTCCTACAATGAGCAGTTCTTC. As protein: CASSMTSASYNEQFF. The chain combines TRBV19 with TRBJ2-1, with 8 positions matching TRBD2. Germline trimming cut 3 bases from V and 1 base from J; bases unmatched to any gene: 2. Germline CDR1 is LNHDA and CDR2 is SQIVND (reference sequence). The CDR3 contains 15 residues.

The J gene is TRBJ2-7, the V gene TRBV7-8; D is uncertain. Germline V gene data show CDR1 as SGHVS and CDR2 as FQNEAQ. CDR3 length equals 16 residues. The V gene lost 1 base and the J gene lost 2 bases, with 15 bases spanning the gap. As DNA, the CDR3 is TGTGCCAGCAGCTTAGGGTCTGGGTTGGGCACCTACGAGCAGTACTTC. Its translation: CASSLGSGLGTYEQYF.

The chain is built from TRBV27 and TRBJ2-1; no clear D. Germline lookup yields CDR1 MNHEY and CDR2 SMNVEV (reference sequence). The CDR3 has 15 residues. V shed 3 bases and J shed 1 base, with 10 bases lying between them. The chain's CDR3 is CASSFVSVSYNEQFF. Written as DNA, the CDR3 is TGTGCCAGCAGTTTCGTTTCAGTTTCCTACAATGAGCAGTTCTTC.

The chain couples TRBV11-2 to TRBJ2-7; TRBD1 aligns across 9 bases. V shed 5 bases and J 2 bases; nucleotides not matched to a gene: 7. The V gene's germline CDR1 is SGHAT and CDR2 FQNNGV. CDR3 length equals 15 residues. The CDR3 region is CASSRRDRATYEQYF. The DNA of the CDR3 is TGTGCCAGCAGCCGCCGGGACAGGGCGACCTACGAGCAGTACTTC.

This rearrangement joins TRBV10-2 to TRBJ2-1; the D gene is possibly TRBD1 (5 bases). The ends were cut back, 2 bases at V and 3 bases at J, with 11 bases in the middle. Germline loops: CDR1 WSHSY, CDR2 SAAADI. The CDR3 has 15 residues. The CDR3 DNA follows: TGCGCCAGCAGTGAGCTGGGGCCCGTCTACAATGAGCAGTTCTTC. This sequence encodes CASSELGPVYNEQFF.

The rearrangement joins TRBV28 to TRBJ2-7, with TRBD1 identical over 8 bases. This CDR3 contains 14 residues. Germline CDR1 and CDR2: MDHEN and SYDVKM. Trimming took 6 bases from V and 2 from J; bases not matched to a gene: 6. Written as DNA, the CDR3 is TGTGCCAGCAGCTCCGGGACAGGACCCTACGAGCAGTACTTC. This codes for CASSSGTGPYEQYF. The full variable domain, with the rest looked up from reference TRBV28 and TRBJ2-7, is DVKVTQSSRYLVKRTGEKVFLECVQDMDHENMFWYRQDPGLGLRLIYFSYDVKMKEKGDIPEGYSVSREKKERFSLILESASTNQTSMYLCASSSGTGPYEQYFGPGTRLTVT.

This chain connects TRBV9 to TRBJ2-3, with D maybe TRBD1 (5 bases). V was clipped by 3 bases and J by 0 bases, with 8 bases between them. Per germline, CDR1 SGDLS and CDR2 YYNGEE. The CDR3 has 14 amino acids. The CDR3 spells CASSAQGSTDTQYF. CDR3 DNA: TGTGCCAGCAGCGCCCAGGGAAGCACAGATACGCAGTATTTT.

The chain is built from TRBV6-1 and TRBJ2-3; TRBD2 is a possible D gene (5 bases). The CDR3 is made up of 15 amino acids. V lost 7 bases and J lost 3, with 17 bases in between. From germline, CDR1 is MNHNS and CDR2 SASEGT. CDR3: CASTGDGLDTDTQYF. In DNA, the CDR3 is TGTGCCAGCACCGGCGACGGACTGGATACAGATACGCAGTATTTT.

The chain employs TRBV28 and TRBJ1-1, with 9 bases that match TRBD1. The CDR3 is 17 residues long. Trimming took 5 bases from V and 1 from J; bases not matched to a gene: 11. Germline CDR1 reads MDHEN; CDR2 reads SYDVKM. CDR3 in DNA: TGTGCCAGCAGTCACACCCTACGGGACAGGGAGAACACTGAAGCTTTCTTT. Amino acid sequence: CASSHTLRDRENTEAFF.

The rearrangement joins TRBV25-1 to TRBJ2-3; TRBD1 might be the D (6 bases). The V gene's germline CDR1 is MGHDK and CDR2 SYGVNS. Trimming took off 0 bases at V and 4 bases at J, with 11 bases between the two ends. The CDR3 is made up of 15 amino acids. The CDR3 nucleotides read TGTGCCAGCAGTGAATATAACAGGGTCGCAGATACGCAGTATTTT. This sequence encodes CASSEYNRVADTQYF.

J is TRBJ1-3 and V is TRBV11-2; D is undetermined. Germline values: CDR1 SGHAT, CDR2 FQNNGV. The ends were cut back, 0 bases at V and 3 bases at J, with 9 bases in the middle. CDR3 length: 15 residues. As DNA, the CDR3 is TGTGCCAGCAGCTTAGAGCGGGTATATGGAAACACCATATATTTT. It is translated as CASSLERVYGNTIYF. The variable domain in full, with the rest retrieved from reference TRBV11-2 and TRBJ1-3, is EAGVAQSPRYKIIEKRQSVAFWCNPISGHATLYWYQQILGQGPKLLIQFQNNGVVDDSQLPKDRFSAERLKGVDSTLKIQPAKLEDSAVYLCASSLERVYGNTIYFGEGSWLTVV.

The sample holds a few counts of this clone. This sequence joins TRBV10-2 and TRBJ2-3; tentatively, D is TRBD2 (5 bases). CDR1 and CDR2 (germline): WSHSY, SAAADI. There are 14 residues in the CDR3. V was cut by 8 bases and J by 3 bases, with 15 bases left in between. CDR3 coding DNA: TGCGCCAGCTTTTATTCCGGGGAAACAGATACGCAGTATTTT. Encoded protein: CASFYSGETDTQYF.

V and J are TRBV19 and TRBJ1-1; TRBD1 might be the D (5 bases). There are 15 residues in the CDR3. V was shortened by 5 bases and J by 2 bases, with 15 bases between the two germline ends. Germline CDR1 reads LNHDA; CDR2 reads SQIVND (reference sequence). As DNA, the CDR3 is TGTGCCAGTAGTGCGTGGGGCGAAGTAAACACTGAAGCTTTCTTT. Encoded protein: CASSAWGEVNTEAFF.

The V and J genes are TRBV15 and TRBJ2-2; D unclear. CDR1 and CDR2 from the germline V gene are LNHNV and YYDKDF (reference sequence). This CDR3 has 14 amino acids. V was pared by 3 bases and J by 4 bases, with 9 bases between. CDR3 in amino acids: CATSSSRVTGELFF. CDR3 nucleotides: TGTGCCACCAGCAGTAGTCGGGTCACCGGGGAGCTGTTTTTT.

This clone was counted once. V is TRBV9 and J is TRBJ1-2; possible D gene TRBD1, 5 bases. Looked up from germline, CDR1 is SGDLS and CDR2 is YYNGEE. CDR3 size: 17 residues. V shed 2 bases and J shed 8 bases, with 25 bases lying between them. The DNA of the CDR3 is TGTGCCAGCAGCGTCTGGGCCCGTCCGGGACTCTATCCGGGCTACACCTTC. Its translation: CASSVWARPGLYPGYTF.

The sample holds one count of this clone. CDR3 amino acids: CASSQMDSNLVMPQHF. The CDR3 DNA follows: TGTGCCAGCAGCCAAATGGACAGTAACCTTGTAATGCCCCAGCATTTT. The rearrangement links TRBV4-2 to TRBJ1-5; D is perhaps TRBD1 (6 bases). Germline V CDR1 and CDR2: LGHNA, YNFKEQ. Trimming removed 2 bases at V and 9 bases at J, with 20 bases between. This CDR3 comprises 16 residues.

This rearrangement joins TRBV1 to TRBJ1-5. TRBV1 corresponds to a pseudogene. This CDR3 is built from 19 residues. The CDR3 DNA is TGCACCAGCAGCCGCAATTTGGGAGCCCGAGTCAACCACAATCAGCCCCAGCATTTT. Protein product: CTSSRNLGARVNHNQPQHF.